This TCR beta chain was captured in a study of metastatic and nonmetastatic thyroid tumors. The V end was cut by 3 bases, the J end by 3 bases, with 5 bases between. The CDR3 contains 12 residues. Germline V lookup: CDR1 LGHNT, CDR2 FRNRAP. TCRdb redid the clone calls on the PCR reads using MiXCR. The sample holds some 12,000 clones; 35% to 45% are singletons and the top ten take about a sixth. Each patient came to thyroid surgery without any prior treatment (of any kind). In its sample, this clone was seen a few times. Sequencing used tumor tissue. This rearrangement joins TRBV12-5 to TRBJ1-2; no reliable D call. The TCR was taken from a female donor with papillary thyroid cancer or a benign thyroid nodule (not recorded which). Some clones in this sample may be carry-over from other donors' samples. CDR3 DNA: TGTGCTAGTGGTTTCCCCGACTATGGCTACACCTTC. Its protein product is CASGFPDYGYTF.